These T cell receptor beta chains were read from a single sample in a study of blood T cells in healthy people across ages. TCRdb fed the 5' RACE reads into MiXCR, producing one record per CDR3 protein. The sample has roughly 1.9 million distinct CDR3 sequences; approximately 39% are singletons. The sequencing sample was made of blood. The source is a human donor in good health. CDR3s include the opening cysteine and the closing phenylalanine or tryptophan. The D gene is left open where the match is weak. Rows may omit the clone size; those that give it use once, few, many or a size class.

>-|-|TRBV12-5|14|TRBJ1-1
CASGLGRVNTEAFF
TGTGCTAGTGGTCTAGGACGGGTGAACACTGAAGCTTTCTTT
>-|-|TRBV6-6|13|TRBJ1-1
CASSSYKNTEAFF
TGTGCCAGCAGTTCTTACAAGAACACTGAAGCTTTCTTT
>-|few|TRBV9|18|TRBJ1-1
CASSVAPAWTLSGTEAFF
TGTGCCAGCAGCGTAGCTCCCGCATGGACTCTTTCGGGGACTGAAGCTTTCTTT
>TRBD2|few|TRBV7-3|17|TRBJ2-1
CASSYDNPTSGVDEQFF
TGTGCCAGCAGCTATGATAATCCGACTAGCGGGGTAGATGAGCAGTTCTTC
>-|-|TRBV10-3|16|TRBJ2-1
CAISESVGTLYNEQFF
TGTGCCATCAGTGAGTCGGTCGGGACTCTCTACAATGAGCAGTTCTTC
>-|-|TRBV27|14|TRBJ1-6
CASSLEQFNSPLHF
TGTGCCAGCAGTTTGGAACAGTTTAATTCACCCCTCCACTTT
>-|-|TRBV6-6|16|TRBJ2-3
CAGTTFSATSTDTQYF
TGTGCCGGCACTACTTTTAGCGCAACTAGCACAGATACGCAGTATTTT
>-|-|TRBV5-1|13|TRBJ2-7
CASSLRRGFEQYF
TGCGCCAGCAGCTTGCGTCGTGGGTTCGAGCAGTACTTC
>-|-|TRBV6-6|12|TRBJ1-1
CASSSRFTEAFF
TGTGCCAGCAGTTCGCGATTCACTGAAGCTTTCTTT
>-|-|TRBV5-1|16|TRBJ2-6
CASSLQPISGANVLTF
TGCGCCAGCAGCTTACAACCCATCTCTGGGGCCAACGTCCTGACTTTC
>TRBD2|few|TRBV7-2|15|TRBJ2-5
CASSLAGASGGASYF
TGTGCCAGCAGCTTAGCAGGTGCTAGCGGGGGAGCCTCGTACTTC
>-|few|TRBV24-1|17|TRBJ2-5
CATSDSRDTLYQETQYF
TGTGCCACCAGTGATTCTCGGGACACCCTTTACCAAGAGACCCAGTACTTC
>-|few|TRBV5-1|16|TRBJ2-5
CASSLSQGPGKETQYF
TGCGCCAGCAGCTTGTCCCAGGGGCCGGGGAAAGAGACCCAGTACTTC
>-|-|TRBV20-1|15|TRBJ1-1
CSVHRTGLMNTEAFF
TGCAGTGTCCACCGAACAGGCCTCATGAACACTGAAGCTTTCTTT
>-|-|TRBV2|14|TRBJ1-2
CASSDTRANYGYTF
TGTGCCAGCAGTGATACGAGGGCTAACTATGGCTACACCTTC
>-|-|TRBV20-1|15|TRBJ2-1
CSARPGTSSYNEQFF
TGCAGTGCTAGGCCCGGGACCAGCTCCTACAATGAGCAGTTCTTC
>-|once|TRBV7-3|16|TRBJ2-2
CASSQGPSEGAGELFF
TGTGCCAGCAGCCAAGGCCCTAGCGAAGGGGCCGGGGAGCTGTTTTTT